One and the same sample provided the 13 T cell receptor beta chains below, sequenced in a study of glioma-infiltrating T cells. The iRepertoire nested amplicon-rescue multiplex PCR amplified TCR alpha and beta CDR3s from RNA. TCRdb reprocessed the multiplex PCR reads via MiXCR and lists one record per CDR3 protein. The table has 95,000 to 110,000 distinct CDR3 sequences, about 28% seen once; the top ten hold 44%. The sequenced sample was glioma tissue, nonneoplastic brain tissue, or PBMCs (not recorded which). All receptors derive from a human donor with low-grade glioma or glioblastoma, undergoing nonglioma brain surgery, or in good health (not recorded which).

This clonotype has more than one count but fewer than ten. Germline is not matched at one junction end, which may reflect a read error. The chain has TRBV7-7 and TRBJ2-5, with no clear D. This CDR3 region has 14 residues. Germline V gene data show CDR1 as SSHAT and CDR2 as FNYEAQ (reference sequence). The CDR3 nucleotides read TGTGCTAGCAGCCCGAACACGTACGGGGAGACCCAGTACTTC. Its translation: CASSPNTYGETQYF.

In this sample, this clonotype turned up many times. The chain couples TRBV14 to TRBJ1-1; 8 nucleotides line up with TRBD1. The CDR3 loop spans 15 amino acids. V lost 2 bases and J lost 7; bases outside the gene matches: 9. Germline-derived CDR1 and CDR2 are SGHDN and FVKESK. The DNA of the CDR3 is TGTGCCAGCAGCCAATACGGGACAGGAGGGGGTGAAGCTTTCTTT. Translation: CASSQYGTGGGEAFF.

This clonotype was seen a handful of times. The CDR3 coding sequence is TGTGCCAGCAGCCCTTCTAGCAAGAACACCGGGGAGCTGTTTTTT. Translating it yields CASSPSSKNTGELFF. The rearrangement joins TRBV3-1 to TRBJ2-2; possible D gene TRBD2, 5 bases. Trimming removed 4 bases from V and 1 base from J, with 10 bases in between. Germline CDR1 is LGHDT and CDR2 is YNNKEL (reference sequence). The CDR3 extends over 15 amino acids.

The chain employs TRBV5-1 and TRBJ2-1; D not certain. In germline, CDR1 is SGHRS, CDR2 YFSETQ. V was pared by 4 bases and J by 2 bases, with 13 bases between. The CDR3 consists of 15 residues. CDR3 nucleotides: TGCGCCAGCAGCCCCTTTATGAGCCCCTACAATGAGCAGTTCTTC. Translating gives CASSPFMSPYNEQFF.

The chain employs TRBV2 and TRBJ1-4, with D unclear. CDR1 and CDR2 (germline): SNHLY, FYNNEI. V lost 6 bases to trimming and J lost 4 bases, with 12 bases between them. The CDR3 has 14 residues. Written as DNA, the CDR3 is TGTGCCAGCAGAACAGTCAGGCTTAATGAAAAACTGTTTTTT. Its protein product is CASRTVRLNEKLFF.

This clonotype was seen more than once but under ten times. This chain joins TRBV12-3 or TRBV12-4 and TRBJ1-2, with 9 bases identical to TRBD1. V lost 3 bases to trimming and J lost 6 bases; unmatched junction nucleotides: 2. CDR3 length: 13 amino acids. As DNA, the CDR3 is TGTGCCAGCAGTTTTTGGACAGGGGATGGCTACACCTTC. It is translated as CASSFWTGDGYTF.

This clonotype was observed at least ten times. The chain employs TRBV7-2 and TRBJ1-2, with no clear D. V was shortened by 2 bases and J by 8 bases, with 12 bases between the two germline ends. CDR3 length: 13 residues. The V gene's germline CDR1 is SGHTA and CDR2 FQGNSA. The CDR3: CASSLKLGVGYTF. The CDR3 DNA reads TGTGCCAGCAGCTTAAAACTCGGGGTCGGCTACACCTTC.

This clonotype has a count of ten or more. This chain connects TRBV11-1 to TRBJ2-3, with 12 nucleotides matching TRBD2. V shed 7 bases and J 3 bases; nucleotides not matched to a gene: 5. Per germline, CDR1 SGHAT and CDR2 FQDESV (reference sequence). The CDR3 length is 15 residues. This chain's CDR3 is CASTFGLAGTDTQYF. DNA for the CDR3: TGTGCCAGCACCTTTGGACTAGCGGGGACAGATACGCAGTATTTT.

This clonotype was seen only a few times. In DNA, the CDR3 is TGTGCCAGCAGCTTGAAGGGGGATTCACCCCTCCACTTT. Protein sequence: CASSLKGDSPLHF. The chain links TRBV7-3 to TRBJ1-6; D might be TRBD1 (6 bases). Germline V lookup: CDR1 SGHTA, CDR2 FQGTGA. The CDR3 contains 13 residues. Trimming removed 3 bases from V and 8 bases from J, with 8 bases in between. Drawing the rest from reference TRBV7-3 and TRBJ1-6, the complete variable domain is GAGVSQTPSNKVTEKGKYVELRCDPISGHTALYWYRQSLGQGPEFLIYFQGTGAADDSGLPNDRFFAVRPEGSVSTLKIQRTERGDSAVYLCASSLKGDSPLHFGNGTRLTVT.

Regarding this clonotype: Being one base from a much bigger clone, this may be a read error. The chain links TRBV14 to TRBJ1-1; tentatively, D is TRBD1 (5 bases). Trimming took 5 bases from V and 2 from J, leaving 9 bases between them. CDR1 and CDR2 (germline): SGHDN, FVKESK. This CDR3 region has 13 residues. For the CDR3, the DNA is TGTGCCAGCAGCTGGGACGCCAACACTGAAGCTTTCTTT. It yields the protein CASSWDANTEAFF.

This chain links TRBV7-8 with TRBJ2-3; 8 positions agree with TRBD1. With V trimmed by 4 bases and J by 9 bases, 6 bases remained unmatched. Germline CDR1 and CDR2: SGHVS and FQNEAQ. This CDR3 spans 13 amino acids. CDR3 amino acids: CASSSGQVRTQYF. The CDR3 DNA follows: TGTGCCAGCAGCTCGGGACAGGTCAGGACGCAGTATTTT.

The rearrangement joins TRBV29-1 to TRBJ2-6; D remains ambiguous. CDR3 length equals 13 residues. Per germline, CDR1 SQVTM and CDR2 ANQGSEA. The V and J ends lost 4 bases and 3 bases respectively, with 7 bases between them. The CDR3 loop is CSVGASGANVLTF. CDR3 DNA: TGCAGCGTTGGAGCGAGTGGGGCCAACGTCCTGACTTTC.

This clonotype was seen ten or more times. The rearrangement uses TRBV7-9 and TRBJ2-3; D is uncertain. Deletions cut 4 bases from V and 6 bases from J, with 8 bases between. The CDR3 runs to 12 residues. Germline V gene sequence: CDR1 SEHNR, CDR2 FQNEAQ (reference sequence). The CDR3, as DNA: TGTGCCAGCAGCTCGACGGCCGATACGCAGTATTTT. Amino acid sequence: CASSSTADTQYF.